This T cell receptor beta chain was captured by sequencing in a study of blood T cells in healthy people across ages. Primers used in a second PCR of about 6 to 11 cycles were a sample-barcoded 5' primer and a J-beta primer mix. Each cDNA was tagged by a template-switch adaptor containing 12 random nucleotides. TCRdb re-called the 5' RACE reads with MiXCR, one entry per CDR3 protein. The sample records about a million distinct CDR3 sequences, roughly 51% being singletons. Healthy Russian Caucasian donors spanned ages 6 to 90 years. Around 10 milliliters of peripheral blood were drawn from each donor. This clonotype has more than one count but fewer than ten. The sequenced material came from blood. This receptor was obtained from a woman in her sixties in good health.

The CDR3 here is CASSFLVETQYF. The DNA for the CDR3 is TGTGCCAGCAGTTTTTTAGTAGAGACCCAGTACTTC. The chain couples TRBV12-3 or TRBV12-4 to TRBJ2-5; the D is unclear. The CDR3 has 12 amino acids. Trimming shortened V by 3 bases and J by 4 bases, and 6 bases separated the two germline ends.